The entry below describes one T cell receptor (beta chain). This clonotype was counted many times. Its antigen is currently not known. Base qualities were left out, and no much larger clone turns up one base away. This entry belongs to a study of regulatory T cells in long-lasting Graves disease listed by TCRdb under 2021. Concerning the study at large: Newly diagnosed Graves' disease patients had taken antithyroid drugs for less than 3 months. Peripheral blood TCR sequencing and RNA sequencing compared persistent Graves' disease patients with newly diagnosed Graves' disease patients. A total of 35 or so samples underwent TCR sequencing: about 13 from persistent and about 20 from newly diagnosed Graves' disease patients. The study took place in China and was registered as a clinical trial. Study-wide findings and limitations: The small sample size was acknowledged by the authors as a limitation that may reduce accuracy. Sequencing and analysis were limited to the TCR beta chain. Persistent Graves' disease patients showed lower TCR Shannon entropy and fewer highly expanded clones than newly diagnosed patients, suggesting clonal expansion. Patients with persistent disease shared more public clonotypes (around 2,500) than newly diagnosed patients did (approximately 1,000). Peripheral blood alone was examined, since thyroid tissue, which constituted the primary lesion, could not be accessed.

The sample's time point label is to be understood as: newly diagnosed GD, antithyroid drugs for less than 3 months. For both TCR sequencing and RNA sequencing, RNA was extracted from PBMCs in TRIzol. The diagnosis of Graves' disease followed American Thyroid Association guidelines. Recruitment of patients was carried out at an endocrinology department in Xi'an, China. Each patient gave approximately 10 milliliters of peripheral blood, collected in an EDTA anticoagulant tube. PBMCs were isolated by Ficoll Paque Plus density gradient separation without further T cell sorting. An Agilent 2100 Bioanalyzer and agarose gel were used to check RNA quality, while a NanoDrop 2000 measured RNA concentration. Libraries were constructed by multiplex PCR. TCRdb names Illumina HiSeq 4000 as the instrument used. To build TCR beta libraries, CDR3 regions were amplified by Arm-PCR using iRepertoire HTBI primers. Before sequencing, the PCR products underwent gel purification. On the authors' methods: A total of roughly 58 TRBV and under 15 TRBJ segments were identified across samples and were used for gene usage analysis of CDR3 amino acid clonotypes. COPE and FqMerger were used to merge filtered high-quality paired reads into contigs. BLAST was used to align contigs to the IMGT TRBV, TRBD and TRBJ reference genes, and CDR3 was defined following IMGT. Any clonotype with a frequency above 0.1% was classified as a highly expanded clone. Shannon entropy served as the measure of repertoire diversity, while the Gini coefficient captured V-J evenness. Public clonotypes were defined as clonotypes shared by more than one individual. The public reads were quality trimmed at Q25 with fastp and then assembled into clones with MiXCR by TCRdb, keeping productive beta chains. CDR3 protein sequences are deduplicated, and each keeps its most common genes and DNA. TCRdb, rather than the study authors, made the V and J calls. Counted in this sample were roughly 530,000 distinct CDR3 sequences; about 16% of them appeared once. Around 25% of the sample rests with the top ten.

These same records also appear under a second study, on T cells in Graves' hyperthyroidism and ophthalmopathy. As that second study puts it: A patient counted as having stable Graves' hyperthyroidism if no progression to ophthalmopathy occurred over 18 months of follow-up. The hyperthyroidism patients were between 18 and 65 years old and newly diagnosed, with a disease duration of less than 2 months. The study excluded patients with uncontrolled infections, other autoimmune diseases, pregnancy or lactation. Diagnoses relied on clinical symptoms, serum thyroxine and TRAb, thyroid ultrasound and orbital computed tomography. For the first round of RT-PCR on the TCR CDR3, the HTBI primer set was used together with the Qiagen OneStep RT-PCR kit. Most expanded thyroid clonotypes (frequency above 0.001) were also found in blood, which suggests that blood repertoires may mirror thyroid immune responses. A model built on a 13 V-J signature distinguished ophthalmopathy from stable hyperthyroidism, reaching 87.88% sensitivity and 81% to 83% specificity in cross-validation and 80%/75% in testing. In validation, the model predicted progression to ophthalmopathy with roughly 66% sensitivity and less than 75% specificity, a median of around 6.6 months before onset. To identify distinguishing TCR V-J signatures, a discovery cohort of around 98 patients was used, comprising some 45 with Graves' ophthalmopathy and 55 to 65 with stable Graves' hyperthyroidism. Whether ophthalmopathy could be predicted prospectively was tested in an independent validation cohort made up of about 20 hyperthyroidism patients plus 17 patients who later progressed to ophthalmopathy. For training and testing, the roughly 100 patients in the discovery cohort were randomly divided in a 7:3 ratio. The study also compared thyroid tissue and blood T-cell repertoires from 5 to 7 Graves' hyperthyroidism patients. Following sampling, methimazole starting at 30 mg daily was given to hyperthyroidism patients, and high-dose intravenous methylprednisolone was given to ophthalmopathy patients. Libraries were constructed in a second round of multiplex PCR, after which size selection and purification were performed. Paired-end sequencing of the libraries was performed with 100 bp reads on an Illumina HiSeq2000. SOAPnuke was used to process the raw data, with reads discarded if the reads contained adapters or uncalled bases, had a mean Phred below 15, or lacked an exact constant-primer or identifier match. High-quality paired reads were merged with COPE v1.2.5, and unique nucleotide sequences were defined as clonotypes. Clonotypes were aligned to IMGT TRBV, TRBD and TRBJ reference segments using MiTCR v1.1. Only V-J combinations with frequency above 0.0001, covering roughly 99% of repertoires, were analysed. A TCS score was defined as the ratio between F50 (clonal expansion) and ExV (chaos), using BLOSUM62-based TCRdist between CDR3 peptides within each V-J. Welch's t-statistics and random forest reduced 450 to 600 V-J features to roughly 13, which were used in a naive Bayes classifier (R e1071). No statistical method was used to set the sample size in advance, and investigators knew the group allocation. TCR Vbeta CDR3 sequencing of 130 to 150 peripheral blood samples (under 45 ophthalmopathy, over 70 hyperthyroidism and approximately 17 progressor patients) is reported in the paper.

Material: peripheral blood mononuclear cells (PBMCs), obtained at new diagnosis, from a patient treated with antithyroid drugs. This clonotype originated in a woman in her forties or fifties with Graves disease. Donor details come from another sample of the same person, matched by shared clones.

The bases are TGTGCCAGCAGGGGATCCGGACTCTATGGCTACACCTTC. The encoded protein is CASRGSGLYGYTF. The V gene is TRBV12-3 or TRBV12-4 and the J gene is TRBJ1-2, with an unclear D gene assignment. Between the V and J ends, shortened by 6 bases and 4 bases respectively, the junction contains 12 bases. The CDR3 holds 13 amino acids from the cysteine to the phenylalanine. The entry retains the CDR3 DNA only, 39 bases that are in frame from base 1.